These T cell receptor beta chains were read from a single sample in a study of long-term antiretroviral therapy in people with HIV. Libraries were prepared by immunoSEQ multiplex PCR; TCRdb keeps only in-frame clonotypes and omits some of them. In the table there are fewer than 30,000 clones, under 90% of which are singletons. The sample here was unsorted PBMCs, taken at the start of antiretroviral therapy, before treatment. Every receptor here comes from a woman between 18 and 29 years old with HIV. CDR3s include the opening cysteine and the closing phenylalanine or tryptophan. The D gene is left open where the match is weak. Clone size is stated in some rows and not others, as once, few, many or a class when expanded.

clone size: .; J gene: TRBJ2-3; D gene: .; V gene: TRBV4-3; CDR3 DNA: TGCGCCAGCAGCCAAGGTCCAGCAGTAGGCACAGATACGCAGTATTTT; CDR3 protein: CASSQGPAVGTDTQYF
clone size: .; J gene: TRBJ2-1; D gene: TRBD1; V gene: TRBV9; CDR3 DNA: TGTGCCAGCAGCGTAGGGACAGGTTTGTTCAATGAGCAGTTCTTC; CDR3 protein: CASSVGTGLFNEQFF
clone size: .; J gene: TRBJ2-7; D gene: .; V gene: TRBV21-1; CDR3 DNA: TGTGCCAGCAGCAAAAAGGACAGGGCGGAATTC; CDR3 protein: CASSKKDRAEF
clone size: .; J gene: TRBJ2-1; D gene: .; V gene: TRBV27; CDR3 DNA: TGTGCCAGCACTCCGATGGGGCTTCAGAACAATGAGCAGTTCTTC; CDR3 protein: CASTPMGLQNNEQFF
clone size: .; J gene: TRBJ2-6; D gene: .; V gene: TRBV28; CDR3 DNA: TGTGCCAGCAGTTTATTTTCCCCTGGGGCCAACGTCCTGACTTTC; CDR3 protein: CASSLFSPGANVLTF
clone size: .; J gene: TRBJ1-5; D gene: .; V gene: TRBV2; CDR3 DNA: TGTGCCAGCTCACCGACAGGCAAAGGGGGGGGCAATCAGCCCCAGCATTTT; CDR3 protein: CASSPTGKGGGNQPQHF
clone size: .; J gene: TRBJ2-2; D gene: TRBD2; V gene: TRBV4-1; CDR3 DNA: TGCGCCAGCAGCCAAGTTGTGCGGGGGGGCAACACCGGGGAGCTGTTTTTT; CDR3 protein: CASSQVVRGGNTGELFF
clone size: once; J gene: TRBJ2-5; D gene: TRBD1; V gene: TRBV7-2; CDR3 DNA: TGTGCCAGCAGCTGGGACAGGGGTTTAGAGACCCAGTACTTC; CDR3 protein: CASSWDRGLETQYF
clone size: .; J gene: TRBJ1-6; D gene: TRBD1; V gene: TRBV5-6; CDR3 DNA: TGTGCCAGCAGCGCAGGGGGAGGCTATAATAATTCACCCCTCCACTTT; CDR3 protein: CASSAGGGYNNSPLHF
clone size: .; J gene: TRBJ2-3; D gene: .; V gene: TRBV5-1; CDR3 DNA: TGCGCCAGCAGCTTGGGGGTTTGGACACTGGGGGCAGATACGCAGTATTTT; CDR3 protein: CASSLGVWTLGADTQYF
clone size: few; J gene: TRBJ2-2; D gene: TRBD2; V gene: TRBV7-7; CDR3 DNA: TGTGCCAGCAGAGATGGGACTACCCACACCGGGGAGCTGTTTTTT; CDR3 protein: CASRDGTTHTGELFF
clone size: .; J gene: TRBJ1-2; D gene: TRBD1; V gene: TRBV27; CDR3 DNA: TGTGCCAGCCGTCTTCAGGGGGCGGGTGGCTACACCTTC; CDR3 protein: CASRLQGAGGYTF
clone size: .; J gene: TRBJ1-5; D gene: .; V gene: TRBV6-1; CDR3 DNA: TGTGCCAGCAGTGATAGGAGACCGAGCAATCAGCCCCAGCATTTT; CDR3 protein: CASSDRRPSNQPQHF
clone size: .; J gene: TRBJ2-3; D gene: .; V gene: TRBV11-3; CDR3 DNA: TGTGCCAGCAGCCCACGCGGTGGGGCGGATACGCAGTATTTT; CDR3 protein: CASSPRGGADTQYF
clone size: .; J gene: TRBJ2-3; D gene: .; V gene: TRBV7-3; CDR3 DNA: TGTGCCAGCAGTAGTCTAGGGTCGGGCACAGATACGCAGTATTTT; CDR3 protein: CASSSLGSGTDTQYF
clone size: .; J gene: TRBJ2-7; D gene: TRBD1; V gene: TRBV7-9; CDR3 DNA: TGTGCCAGCACGACAGGGGGCCTCGACGAGCAGTACTTC; CDR3 protein: CASTTGGLDEQYF
clone size: .; J gene: TRBJ2-6; D gene: .; V gene: TRBV7-9; CDR3 DNA: TGTGCCAGCAGCTTAGTCGCTGCTGGGGCCAACGTCCTGACTTTC; CDR3 protein: CASSLVAAGANVLTF
clone size: .; J gene: TRBJ2-7; D gene: TRBD2; V gene: TRBV19; CDR3 DNA: TGTGCCAGTAGTATTGGCGGGAGTGGGTACGAGCAGTACTTC; CDR3 protein: CASSIGGSGYEQYF
clone size: .; J gene: TRBJ2-5; D gene: .; V gene: TRBV6-5; CDR3 DNA: TGTGCCAGCAGTTACACCGGCGGAAGGGAGACCCAGTACTTC; CDR3 protein: CASSYTGGRETQYF
clone size: .; J gene: TRBJ2-7; D gene: .; V gene: TRBV5-6; CDR3 DNA: TGTGCCAGCAGCCGTGAATATGGCTACGAGCAGTACTTC; CDR3 protein: CASSREYGYEQYF
clone size: .; J gene: TRBJ2-6; D gene: .; V gene: TRBV5-1; CDR3 DNA: TGCGCCAGCAGCTTACAGAGCTCTGGGGCCAACGTCCTGACTTTC; CDR3 protein: CASSLQSSGANVLTF
clone size: .; J gene: TRBJ2-7; D gene: TRBD2; V gene: TRBV5-1; CDR3 DNA: TGCGCCAGCAGCTTGGCCAGCGGGGTTTTGTCCTACGAGCAGTACTTC; CDR3 protein: CASSLASGVLSYEQYF
clone size: few; J gene: TRBJ1-5; D gene: TRBD1; V gene: TRBV6-5; CDR3 DNA: TGTGCCAGCAGCGAGGGGGCGCGGAATCAGCCCCAGCATTTT; CDR3 protein: CASSEGARNQPQHF
clone size: .; J gene: TRBJ1-6; D gene: .; V gene: TRBV4-3; CDR3 DNA: TGCGCCAGCAGGGGGGCGGATAGGGGTGGGTCACCCCTCCACTTT; CDR3 protein: CASRGADRGGSPLHF
clone size: .; J gene: TRBJ2-3; D gene: TRBD2; V gene: TRBV9; CDR3 DNA: TGTGCCAGCAGCGTACGGGTGGTAGCGGGAGGAGTAGATACGCAGTATTTT; CDR3 protein: CASSVRVVAGGVDTQYF
clone size: .; J gene: TRBJ2-2; D gene: .; V gene: TRBV7-3; CDR3 DNA: TGTGCCAGCAGCTTAAGCGGGGCGGCGAACACCGGGGAGCTGTTTTTT; CDR3 protein: CASSLSGAANTGELFF
clone size: .; J gene: TRBJ2-3; D gene: TRBD2; V gene: TRBV13; CDR3 DNA: TGTGCCAGCTGTATGCGGGGGGCTAGCACAGATACGCAGTATTTT; CDR3 protein: CASCMRGASTDTQYF
clone size: once; J gene: TRBJ1-2; D gene: .; V gene: TRBV18; CDR3 DNA: TGTGCCAGCTCACCGGACGGGAGGGGAGGCTACACCTTC; CDR3 protein: CASSPDGRGGYTF
clone size: .; J gene: TRBJ2-5; D gene: TRBD1; V gene: TRBV7-9; CDR3 DNA: TGTGCCAGCAGCTTCCGGACAGGGGAATACGGGACCCAGTACTTC; CDR3 protein: CASSFRTGEYGTQYF
clone size: .; J gene: TRBJ1-3; D gene: .; V gene: TRBV18; CDR3 DNA: TGTGCCAGCTCACCACTAGTTGGGACTCTGACTGGAAACACCATATATTTT; CDR3 protein: CASSPLVGTLTGNTIYF
clone size: .; J gene: TRBJ2-3; D gene: TRBD1; V gene: TRBV18; CDR3 DNA: TGTGCCAGCTCACCACCGGGACAGGGGGCAAAGGCAGATACGCAGTATTTT; CDR3 protein: CASSPPGQGAKADTQYF
clone size: .; J gene: TRBJ2-1; D gene: .; V gene: TRBV10-2; CDR3 DNA: TGCGCCAGCAGTGCAACAGGTTACAATGAGCAGTTCTTC; CDR3 protein: CASSATGYNEQFF
clone size: .; J gene: TRBJ1-1; D gene: .; V gene: TRBV19; CDR3 DNA: TGTGCCAGTAGTCCGATCCGTGCTGAAGCTTTCTTT; CDR3 protein: CASSPIRAEAFF
clone size: .; J gene: TRBJ2-3; D gene: .; V gene: TRBV10-1; CDR3 DNA: TGCGCCAGCGGGGGGACAGATACGCAGTATTTT; CDR3 protein: CASGGTDTQYF
clone size: .; J gene: TRBJ2-1; D gene: .; V gene: TRBV4-1; CDR3 DNA: TGCGCCAGCAGCCAAGACGGGGTCGGTGCCCAATACAATGAGCAGTTCTTC; CDR3 protein: CASSQDGVGAQYNEQFF
clone size: .; J gene: TRBJ1-5; D gene: TRBD1; V gene: TRBV19; CDR3 DNA: TGTGCCAGCCGGGACAGGGGAAATCAGCCCCAGCATTTT; CDR3 protein: CASRDRGNQPQHF
clone size: .; J gene: TRBJ1-1; D gene: TRBD1; V gene: TRBV6-5; CDR3 DNA: TGTGCCAGCAATCCATGGGACAGGGTCACTGAAGCTTTCTTT; CDR3 protein: CASNPWDRVTEAFF
clone size: .; J gene: TRBJ1-2; D gene: .; V gene: TRBV18; CDR3 DNA: TGTGCCAGCTCACCATTGGGGACGGACGACTATGGCTACACCTTC; CDR3 protein: CASSPLGTDDYGYTF
clone size: .; J gene: TRBJ1-5; D gene: .; V gene: TRBV7-8; CDR3 DNA: TGTGCCAGCAGCTTAGAAGGGACCTATCAGCCCCAGCATTTT; CDR3 protein: CASSLEGTYQPQHF
clone size: large; J gene: TRBJ1-3; D gene: .; V gene: TRBV4-3; CDR3 DNA: TGCGCCAGCAGCCTGGACGGTAACTCTGGAAACACCATATATTTT; CDR3 protein: CASSLDGNSGNTIYF
clone size: .; J gene: TRBJ1-1; D gene: TRBD1; V gene: TRBV7-2; CDR3 DNA: TGTGCCAGCAGCTTAGGGACAGGGGAAGGGGAAGCTTTCTTT; CDR3 protein: CASSLGTGEGEAFF